What follows are 14 T cell receptor beta chains derived from one specimen sequenced in a study of T cells of healthy individuals. TCRdb itself ran the 5' RACE reads through MiXCR, one entry per CDR3 protein. This table holds around 98,000 distinct CDR3 sequences, roughly a sixth found once. These TCRs come from a human donor in good health.

The chain couples TRBV10-3 to TRBJ1-2; 9 bases are shared with TRBD1. Germline V gene sequence: CDR1 ENHRY, CDR2 SYGVKD. This CDR3 region has 15 residues. Losses at the gene ends were 5 bases for V and 8 bases for J; bases not matched to a gene: 12. The CDR3 reads CAISSTGQGIHGYTF. Here the CDR3 DNA reads TGTGCCATCAGTTCGACGGGACAGGGAATCCACGGCTACACCTTC.

This clonotype was observed a few times. The V and J genes are TRBV9 and TRBJ2-3; unclear D gene. The V gene's germline CDR1 is SGDLS and CDR2 YYNGEE. CDR3 size: 12 residues. The ends were cut back, 3 bases at V and 2 bases at J, with 4 bases in the middle. DNA of the CDR3: TGTGCCAGCAGCGCTTCCACAGATACGCAGTATTTT. Amino acid sequence: CASSASTDTQYF. Full variable domain (missing parts from reference TRBV9 and TRBJ2-3): DSGVTQTPKHLITATGQRVTLRCSPRSGDLSVYWYQQSLDQGLQFLIQYYNGEERAKGNILERFSAQQFPDLHSELNLSSLELGDSALYFCASSASTDTQYFGPGTRLTVL.

Concerning this clonotype itself: One end of the junction does not line up with germline, which may come from a read error. The chain couples TRBV24-1 to TRBJ1-2, with unresolved D. This CDR3 region has 13 residues. Germline CDR1 reads KGHDR; CDR2 reads SFDVKD. CDR3 bases: TGTGCCACCAGTGATGCAATTAACTACGGCTACAACTTC. It yields the protein CATSDAINYGYNF.

The rearrangement joins TRBV6-2 or TRBV6-3 to TRBJ2-5, with TRBD1 as a possible D gene (6 bases). Trimming pared 5 bases from V and 5 bases from J, leaving 12 bases between. The CDR3 totals 13 residues. The germline gives CDR1 MNHEY, CDR2 SVGEGT. The CDR3, as DNA: TGTGCCAGCAGTCACTACAGGGAGGAGACCCAGTACTTC. As protein: CASSHYREETQYF.

The chain uses TRBV12-3 or TRBV12-4 and TRBJ2-1; 7 nucleotides agree with TRBD2. The CDR3 loop spans 13 amino acids. V lost 4 bases and J lost 4; bases outside the gene matches: 1. The CDR3 spells CASSWGGYNEQFF. CDR3 bases: TGTGCCAGCAGTTGGGGGGGGTACAATGAGCAGTTCTTC.

This clonotype was seen more than once but under ten times. The chain couples TRBV29-1 to TRBJ1-2; no clear D gene. Trimming cost V 1 base and J 8 bases, with 2 bases left between them. Germline CDR1 SQVTM, CDR2 ANQGSEA. This CDR3 has 9 amino acids. The CDR3 DNA follows: TGCAGCGTTGAAGTGGGCTACACCTTC. Its translation is CSVEVGYTF.

This clonotype has ten or more counts. The chain has TRBV28 and TRBJ2-7, with D perhaps being TRBD1 or TRBD2 (5 bases each). The CDR3 loop spans 15 amino acids. CDR1 MDHEN and CDR2 SYDVKM come from the germline V gene. Trimming took off 5 bases at V and 0 bases at J, with 14 bases between the two ends. DNA of the CDR3: TGTGCCAGCAGTCTCCAATATGGGGGCTCCTACGAGCAGTACTTC. Residues: CASSLQYGGSYEQYF.

The table lists this clonotype with many counts. This rearrangement joins TRBV7-2 to TRBJ1-5; D remains ambiguous. The germline CDR1 and CDR2 sequences are SGHTA and FQGNSA. The CDR3 length is 15 residues. Trimming shortened V by 4 bases and J by 9 bases, and 19 bases separated the two germline ends. This CDR3 is CASSSEHGSRGPQHF. The DNA for the CDR3 is TGTGCCAGCAGCTCAGAGCACGGAAGTCGAGGGCCCCAGCATTTT. Full variable domain (remainder filled in from reference TRBV7-2 and TRBJ1-5): GAGVSQSPSNKVTEKGKDVELRCDPISGHTALYWYRQSLGQGLEFLIYFQGNSAPDKSGLPSDRFSAERTGGSVSTLTIQRTQQEDSAVYLCASSSEHGSRGPQHFGDGTRLSIL.

The V call is TRBV20-1, the J call TRBJ1-1; 8 nucleotides line up with TRBD1. Germline V lookup: CDR1 DFQATT, CDR2 SNEGSKA (reference sequence). Trimming at V came to 6 bases and at J to 5 bases, leaving 14 bases not matched to a gene. The CDR3 is 15 residues long. The CDR3 DNA is TGCAGTGCCCACGATCCCCGACAGGGGCATACTGAAGCTTTCTTT. This translates into CSAHDPRQGHTEAFF.

The V gene is TRBV5-5, the J gene TRBJ2-4; D not certain. Germline values: CDR1 SGHKS, CDR2 YYEKEE (reference sequence). V was clipped by 0 bases and J by 6 bases, with 7 bases between them. The CDR3 runs to 13 residues. The CDR3 nucleotides read TGTGCCAGCAGCTTGGGCCCGGGAAACATTCAGTACTTC. Encoded protein: CASSLGPGNIQYF.

V and J are TRBV27 and TRBJ2-5; D uncertain. The CDR3 loop spans 14 amino acids. V dropped 3 bases and J dropped 5 bases, with 13 bases sitting between them. Germline CDR1 is MNHEY and CDR2 is SMNVEV (reference sequence). The CDR3 nucleotides read TGTGCCAGCAGTTTTCAGCCGTTCTTCGAGACCCAGTACTTC. Translated: CASSFQPFFETQYF.

Regarding this clonotype: Germline and junction disagree at one end, which may indicate a read error. V gene TRBV4-2 combines with J gene TRBJ2-1, with 7 bases lining up with TRBD1. This CDR3 is 16 amino acids long. Germline CDR1 and CDR2: LGHNA and YNFKEQ. CDR3 DNA sequence: TGCGCCAGCAGCCAAGATGCAGGGGGCTCCTACAATGAGCAGTTCTTC. It codes for CASSQDAGGSYNEQFF.

This clonotype has a handful of counts. J is TRBJ2-7 and V is TRBV6-5; tentative D call: TRBD2 (6 bases). Trimming took 6 bases from V and 1 from J, leaving 10 bases between them. CDR3 size: 13 residues. Per germline, CDR1 MNHEY and CDR2 SVGAGI. The CDR3 spells CASSGDWSYEQYF. In DNA form, the CDR3 reads TGTGCCAGCAGCGGGGACTGGTCCTACGAGCAGTACTTC.

This clonotype has ten or more counts. The J gene is TRBJ2-1, the V gene TRBV20-1; 10 bases are a match to TRBD2. This CDR3 is 19 amino acids long. V trimming: 3 bases; J trimming: 4 bases; junction bases outside the gene matches: 18. Germline V gene lookup returns CDR1 DFQATT and CDR2 SNEGSKA (reference sequence). The CDR3 is CSASIKASGSSIKYNEQFF. The CDR3, as DNA: TGCAGTGCTAGTATAAAGGCTAGCGGGAGTTCTATAAAATACAATGAGCAGTTCTTC.